This T cell receptor (beta chain) was documented in a study of CD8+ T cells in alopecia areata (dated 2018 in TCRdb). Background on the whole study: High-throughput TCRbeta sequencing was used to examine T cell clonal expansion in alopecia areata in both the C3H/HeJ mouse model and human patients. On the human side, TCRbeta sequencing was run on scalp tissue and on sorted CD4+ and CD8+ peripheral blood T cells from healthy controls and from alopecia areata patients with either patchy or totalis/universalis disease. Scalp clonality was compared across normal scalp (n=4), patchy alopecia areata scalp (n=8), and alopecia totalis/universalis scalp (n=8). RNA was obtained with the PAXgene miRNA kit for fixed scalp, the miRNeasy kit for PBMCs, and the RNeasy kit for mouse skin. TCRbeta CDR3 regions were amplified by immunoSEQ multiplex PCR with 35 Vbeta forward and 13 Jbeta reverse primers. The paper as a whole reports these results and caveats: Unlike mouse skin, which is dominated by gammadelta T cells, normal human skin has resident alphabeta T cells that are also sequenced, and this complicates analysis of the scalp TCR repertoire. Compared with mice, TCR sequences shared between patients were less clear, possibly partly because of HLA diversity across the patient population. Lesional scalp, especially in alopecia totalis/universalis, showed higher clonality and more expanded CD8+ clones than normal scalp, suggesting antigenic drive.

This clone was seen a few times. No antigen is known for it. No base quality values were provided; no much bigger clone lies one nucleotide off. From the cysteine through the phenylalanine, the CDR3 covers 12 amino acids. This entry keeps only the CDR3 DNA: 36 bases, framed from base 1. Based on the germline V gene, the CDR1 and CDR2 sequences are SQVTM and ANQGSEA. The junction shows trimming of 7 bases on V and 5 bases on J, plus 14 bases between the germline ends. Library preparation was by the immunoSEQ multiplex PCR assay. RNA was extracted from all samples and reverse transcribed into cDNA, which served as template for TCR sequencing. SuperScript III was used to make first-strand cDNA, primed with a 2:1 mix of oligo-dT and random hexamers. A synthetic immune receptor repertoire was used to measure amplification bias, and any remaining bias was corrected computationally. Processing in the source paper ran as follows. Raw reads were preprocessed for error removal, and CDR3 was defined according to IMGT conventions as running from the conserved cysteine to phenylalanine. To get clonality, Shannon entropy was normalized by log2 of the number of productive unique TCRs and the result was subtracted from 1. Whether scalp clones were CD4 or CD8 was inferred by matching scalp TCRbeta sequences against CD4 and CD8 repertoires sorted from blood. What TCRdb holds here is the immuneACCESS table cut down to in-frame rearrangements. Part of the clones is not present; checked against another copy, under half of the missing clones reflect an unresolved V gene, and the others are unexplained. From that table come the V and J calls and clone size; the DNA was used to work out D and trimming. The sample table contains 65,000 to 95,000 clones; only one count was recorded for roughly 51% of them. The ten largest clones represent approximately 5.4% of the sample.

From alopecia areata patients, peripheral blood was collected along with lesional scalp punch biopsies. PBMCs were isolated by density centrifugation and stained for CD3, CD4 and CD8, after which CD4+ and CD8+ T cells were sorted on a FACSAria. The untreated alopecia areata patients were recruited through a multicenter biomarker study. Blood CD8+ T cells from about 5 biomarker-study patients were further sorted into NKG2D-low and NKG2D-high fractions. Sequences were obtained from NKG2D-high CD8+ T cells sorted from blood. In light of the paper, this sample's cell subset or site label describes: sorted CD8+ NKG2D-high blood T cells. The chain is made from TRBV29-1 and TRBJ1-1; 5 matching bases give a weak D call of TRBD1. The sequence derives from a human donor with alopecia areata. CDR3 region: CSADARGTEAFF. At the DNA level, the sequence is TGCAGCGCCGATGCACGGGGGACTGAAGCTTTCTTT. The full variable domain, with segments outside the CDR3 supplied by the reference TRBV29-1 and TRBJ1-1 proteins, appears as SAVISQKPSRDICQRGTSLTIQCQVDSQVTMMFWYRQQPGQSLTLIATANQGSEATYESGFVIDKFPISRPNLTFSTLTVSNMSPEDSSIYLCSADARGTEAFFGQGTRLTVV.